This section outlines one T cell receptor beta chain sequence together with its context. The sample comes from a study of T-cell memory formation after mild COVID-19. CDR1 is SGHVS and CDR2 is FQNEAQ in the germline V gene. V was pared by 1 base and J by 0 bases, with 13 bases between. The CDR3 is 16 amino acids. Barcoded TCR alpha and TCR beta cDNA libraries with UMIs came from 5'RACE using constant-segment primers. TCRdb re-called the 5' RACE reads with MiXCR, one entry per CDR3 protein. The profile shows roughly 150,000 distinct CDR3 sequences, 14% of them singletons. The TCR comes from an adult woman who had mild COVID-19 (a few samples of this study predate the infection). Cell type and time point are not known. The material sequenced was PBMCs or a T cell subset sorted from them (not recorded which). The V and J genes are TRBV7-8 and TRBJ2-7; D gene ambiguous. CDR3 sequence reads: CASSLGNSYSSYEQYF. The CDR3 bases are TGTGCCAGCAGCTTAGGTAACAGCTATAGCTCCTACGAGCAGTACTTC.